This TCR delta chain was sequenced in a study of gamma-delta T cells after stem cell transplantation. TCRdb repeated clone calling on the RT-PCR reads with CATT. The sample lists thousands of delta-chain clones, about 14% occurring once. The germline V gene has CDR1 TSWWSYY and CDR2 QGS. The CDR3 runs to 16 residues. Trimming cost V 5 bases and J 1 base, with 17 bases left between them. The chain links TRDV1 to TRDJ1; D might be TRDD3 (5 bases). Sequenced material: gamma-delta T cells. This clonotype was sampled from a human donor. It is not recorded whose cells these are; they may come from a transplant donor. CDR3 DNA sequence: TGTGCTCTTGGGTTGATTAGGGGGGCCTTCACCGATAAACTCATCTTT. Residues: CALGLIRGAFTDKLIF.